These 9 T cell receptor beta chains originate from one sample sequenced in a study of control samples from healthy donors and cancer patients. Here immunoSEQ multiplex PCR was the method, and the copy in TCRdb shows in-frame clones only, minus some. The table lists 50,000 to 55,000 clones, 75% to 90% of them singletons. Sequencing input: PBMCs. These receptors all come from a man between 60 and 75 years old with head and neck cancer.

This chain uses TRBV11-3 with TRBJ2-5, with 7 nucleotides matching TRBD1. V shed 4 bases and J 1 base; nucleotides not matched to a gene: 6. CDR1 is SGHNT and CDR2 is YENEEA in the germline V gene. The CDR3 runs to 15 residues. The CDR3 spells CASSSGDSIQETQYF. As DNA, the CDR3 is TGTGCCAGCAGCTCCGGGGACAGCATCCAAGAGACCCAGTACTTC.

Note on this clone: This same CDR3 is encoded by further DNA sequences in the sample. CDR3 amino acids: CASSFNTDTQYF. CDR3 coding DNA: TGTGCCAGCAGCTTCAATACAGATACGCAGTATTTT. V and J are TRBV11-2 and TRBJ2-3, with unresolved D. Germline CDR1 and CDR2: SGHAT and FQNNGV. This CDR3 contains 12 residues. V lost 3 bases and J 3 bases, leaving 4 bases between the germline ends.

The chain employs TRBV4-1 and TRBJ2-3, with 8 bases lining up with TRBD2. V trimming: 5 bases; J trimming: 5 bases; junction bases outside the gene matches: 12. Germline CDR1 and CDR2: MGHRA and YSYEKL. The CDR3 is 16 amino acids. DNA of the CDR3: TGCGCCAGCAGCGCCTTTCCGGGGGGGGGCGAAGATACGCAGTATTTT. Protein sequence: CASSAFPGGGEDTQYF.

The chain uses TRBV19 and TRBJ2-2; maybe TRBD1 (7 bases). V lost 9 bases and J 3 bases, leaving 20 bases between the germline ends. CDR3 length: 16 residues. Germline V gives CDR1 LNHDA, CDR2 SQIVND (reference sequence). CDR3 DNA sequence: TGTGCCAGCATCAGGACAGGAGGGATCGACACCGGGGAGCTGTTTTTT. This encodes CASIRTGGIDTGELFF.

The V call is TRBV29-1, the J call TRBJ2-5; D gene unclear. Trimming took off 6 bases at V and 2 bases at J, with 7 bases between the two ends. Looked up from germline, CDR1 is SQVTM and CDR2 is ANQGSEA. The CDR3 is 11 amino acids. The CDR3 spells CSVRFQETQYF. The CDR3 DNA sequence: TGCAGCGTGCGCTTTCAAGAGACCCAGTACTTC.

The chain combines TRBV6-1 with TRBJ2-1; D is possibly TRBD2 (5 bases). The CDR3 has 12 residues. Per the germline V gene, CDR1 is MNHNS and CDR2 is SASEGT. V lost 1 base and J lost 11, with 9 bases in between. The CDR3 DNA reads TGTGCCAGCAGTGAAGGGCGGGTTAAGCAGTTCTTC. Translation gives CASSEGRVKQFF.

The chain uses TRBV7-6 and TRBJ2-2; TRBD2 agrees at 10 bases. J lost 3 bases, V lost 4 bases, and 5 bases had no gene match. Per the germline V gene, CDR1 is SGHVS and CDR2 is FNYEAQ. The CDR3 extends over 16 amino acids. The CDR3 loop is CASSSLAGADTGELFF. The CDR3 nucleotides are TGTGCCAGCAGCTCCCTAGCGGGAGCGGACACCGGGGAGCTGTTTTTT.

This clone was observed a handful of times. J is TRBJ2-3 and V is TRBV5-4; TRBD1 matches at 7 bases. Germline trimming cut 5 bases from V and 0 bases from J; bases unmatched to any gene: 3. The length of the CDR3 is 14 residues. The germline V gene encodes CDR1 SGHNT and CDR2 YYREEE (reference sequence). The CDR3 region is CASSRQGSTDTQYF. CDR3 DNA sequence: TGTGCCAGCAGTAGACAGGGAAGCACAGATACGCAGTATTTT.

This clone came up once. The chain is built from TRBV7-9 and TRBJ2-2; D is undetermined. Germline V gene sequence: CDR1 SEHNR, CDR2 FQNEAQ (reference sequence). The CDR3 consists of 17 residues. The V and J ends lost 5 bases and 2 bases respectively, with 18 bases between them. The CDR3 loop reads CASSPRPTSFNTGELFF. The CDR3 DNA follows: TGTGCCAGCAGCCCGAGACCCACCTCGTTTAACACCGGGGAGCTGTTTTTT.